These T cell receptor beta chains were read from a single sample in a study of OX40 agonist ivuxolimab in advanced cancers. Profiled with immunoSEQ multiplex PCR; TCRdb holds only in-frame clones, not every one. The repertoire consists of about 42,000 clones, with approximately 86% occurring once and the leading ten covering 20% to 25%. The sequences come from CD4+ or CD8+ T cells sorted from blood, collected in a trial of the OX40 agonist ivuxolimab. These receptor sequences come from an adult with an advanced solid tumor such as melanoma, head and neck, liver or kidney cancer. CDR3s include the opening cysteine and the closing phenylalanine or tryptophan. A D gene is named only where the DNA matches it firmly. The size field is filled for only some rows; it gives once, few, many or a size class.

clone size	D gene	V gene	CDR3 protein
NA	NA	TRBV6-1	CASSPGGQETQYF
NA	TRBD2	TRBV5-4	CASSLGLAGGDTDTQYF
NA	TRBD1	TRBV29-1	CSVEGVTGGNYGYTF
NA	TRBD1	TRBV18	CASSTGRGVSTEAFF
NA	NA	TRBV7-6	CASSLASGTGELFF
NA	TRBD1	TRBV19	CASSTTGGDQPQHF
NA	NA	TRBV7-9	CASSQVRRPYNEQFF
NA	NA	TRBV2	CASSESGIRAEAFF
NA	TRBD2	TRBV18	CASSPWTSGGQTSSYEQYF
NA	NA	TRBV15	CATSSFYNEQFF
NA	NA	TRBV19	CASKTSSGANVLTF
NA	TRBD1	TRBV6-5	CASSLGQATEAFF
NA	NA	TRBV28	CANKNDPGHSNYGYTF
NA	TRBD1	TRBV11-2	CASSSGQGNGFMDGYTF
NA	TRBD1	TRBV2	CASSEGTGINQPQHF
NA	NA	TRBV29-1	CSVPRPGRPTEAFF
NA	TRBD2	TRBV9	CASSPRPTSEETQYF
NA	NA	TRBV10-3	CAISDRQLMNTEAFF
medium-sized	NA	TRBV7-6	CASSLEGREQYF
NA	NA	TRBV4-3	CASSPTGQGSGANVLTF
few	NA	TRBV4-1	CASSRSGVSNQPQHF